The present T cell receptor beta chain was sequenced within a study of CD8 T cells in ankylosing spondylitis. This CDR3 has 17 amino acids. With V trimmed by 5 bases and J by 1 base, 12 bases remained unmatched. MiXCR was run by TCRdb on the 5' RACE reads, yielding one entry per CDR3 protein. The profile shows hundreds of thousands of distinct CDR3 sequences, 10% to 15% of them singletons. Overall study findings and caveats: Reported data indicate significant enrichment of disease-linked clones within matched ankylosing spondylitis synovial fluid. What seemed typical of ankylosing spondylitis blood was a TCR beta motif built from roughly eight highly homologous variants.

Notes on this clonotype: Antigen unknown.

The sequence came from a male donor with ankylosing spondylitis. Specimen: blood, either unsorted or a sorted T cell fraction (not recorded which). The rearrangement uses TRBV12-3 or TRBV12-4 and TRBJ2-7, with TRBD2 identical over 9 bases. The CDR3 here is CASSPGLAGDWSYEQYF. In DNA, the CDR3 is TGTGCCAGCAGTCCGGGGTTAGCGGGAGACTGGTCCTACGAGCAGTACTTC.